This entry is about one T cell receptor beta chain. CDR3 length: 15 residues. Germline CDR1 reads MGHRA; CDR2 reads YSYEKL. Trimming stripped 1 base from V and 5 bases from J, with 14 bases between. Each CDR3 protein gets one entry after TCRdb re-called the 5' RACE reads with MiXCR. The sample has about 32,000 distinct CDR3 sequences; roughly 24% are singletons. The V and J genes are TRBV4-1 and TRBJ1-2; unclear D gene. The specimen was memory CD4+ T cells sorted from blood. Subset defined: memory CD4+ T cells, CD4+CD45RO+CD25-. The origin of this receptor is a female donor with breast cancer. CDR3 DNA: TGCGCCAGCAGCCAAGCGGCCTCGGATGGGTATGGCTACACCTTC. Translation: CASSQAASDGYGYTF.